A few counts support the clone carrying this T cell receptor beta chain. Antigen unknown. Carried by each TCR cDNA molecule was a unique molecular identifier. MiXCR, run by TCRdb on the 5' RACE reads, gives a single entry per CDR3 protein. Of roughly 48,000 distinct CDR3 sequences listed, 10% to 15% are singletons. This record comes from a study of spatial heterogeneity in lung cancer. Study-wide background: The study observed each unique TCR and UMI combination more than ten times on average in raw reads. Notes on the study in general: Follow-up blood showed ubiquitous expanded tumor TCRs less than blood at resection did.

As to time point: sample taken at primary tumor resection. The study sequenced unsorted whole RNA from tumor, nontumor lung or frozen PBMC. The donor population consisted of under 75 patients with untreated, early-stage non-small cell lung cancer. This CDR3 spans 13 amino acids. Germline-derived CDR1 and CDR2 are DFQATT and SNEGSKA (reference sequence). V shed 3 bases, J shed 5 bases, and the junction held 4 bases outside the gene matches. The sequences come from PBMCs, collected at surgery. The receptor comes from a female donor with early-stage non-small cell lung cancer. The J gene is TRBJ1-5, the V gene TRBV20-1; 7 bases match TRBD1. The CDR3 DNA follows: TGCAGTGCTAGGGAGGGGGCAGATCAGCCCCAGCATTTT. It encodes CSAREGADQPQHF.